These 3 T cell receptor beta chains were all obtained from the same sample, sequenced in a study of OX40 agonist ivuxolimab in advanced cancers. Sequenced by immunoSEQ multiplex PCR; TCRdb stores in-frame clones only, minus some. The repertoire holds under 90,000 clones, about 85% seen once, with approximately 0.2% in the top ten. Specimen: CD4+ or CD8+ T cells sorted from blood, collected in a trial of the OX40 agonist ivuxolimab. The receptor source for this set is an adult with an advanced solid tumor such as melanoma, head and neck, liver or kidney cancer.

CDR3 DNA: TGTGCCAGCAGTTTAGAGGGAGGGCGTTTTGGCCAGCCCCAGCATTTT. Amino acid sequence: CASSLEGGRFGQPQHF. The J gene is TRBJ1-5, the V gene TRBV27, with D uncertain. Germline assignment: CDR1 MNHEY and CDR2 SMNVEV (reference sequence). V was cut by 2 bases and J by 7 bases, with 18 bases left in between. This CDR3 contains 16 residues.

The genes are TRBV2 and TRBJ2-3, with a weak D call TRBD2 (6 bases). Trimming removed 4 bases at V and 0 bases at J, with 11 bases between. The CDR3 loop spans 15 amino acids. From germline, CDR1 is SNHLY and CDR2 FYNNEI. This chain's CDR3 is CASSVRGTSTDTQYF. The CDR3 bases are TGTGCCAGCAGTGTCCGCGGGACTAGCACAGATACGCAGTATTTT.

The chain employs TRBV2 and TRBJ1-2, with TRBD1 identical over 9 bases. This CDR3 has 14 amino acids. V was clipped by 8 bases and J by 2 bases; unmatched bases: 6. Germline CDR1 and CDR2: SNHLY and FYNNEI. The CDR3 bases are TGTGCCAGCGCCACGGGACAGGGAAACTATGGCTACACCTTC. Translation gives CASATGQGNYGYTF. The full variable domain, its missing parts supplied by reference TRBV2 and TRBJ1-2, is EPEVTQTPSHQVTQMGQEVILRCVPISNHLYFYWYRQILGQKVEFLVSFYNNEISEKSEIFDDQFSVERPDGSNFTLKIRSTKLEDSAMYFCASATGQGNYGYTFGSGTRLTVV.